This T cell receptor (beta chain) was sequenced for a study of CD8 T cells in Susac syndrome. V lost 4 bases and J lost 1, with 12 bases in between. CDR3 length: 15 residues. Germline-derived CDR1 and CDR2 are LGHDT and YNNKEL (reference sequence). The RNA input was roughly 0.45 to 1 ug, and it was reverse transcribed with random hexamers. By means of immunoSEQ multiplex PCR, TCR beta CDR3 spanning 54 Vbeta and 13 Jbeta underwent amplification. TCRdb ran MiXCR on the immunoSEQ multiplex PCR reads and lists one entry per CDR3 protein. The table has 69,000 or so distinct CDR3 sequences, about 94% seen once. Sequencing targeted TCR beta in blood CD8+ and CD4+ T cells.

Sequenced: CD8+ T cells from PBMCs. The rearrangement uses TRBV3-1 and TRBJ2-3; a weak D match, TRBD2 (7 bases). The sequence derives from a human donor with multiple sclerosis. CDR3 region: CASSRGAGGTDTQYF. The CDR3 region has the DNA TGTGCCAGCAGCCGGGGGGCGGGGGGCACAGATACGCAGTATTTT.